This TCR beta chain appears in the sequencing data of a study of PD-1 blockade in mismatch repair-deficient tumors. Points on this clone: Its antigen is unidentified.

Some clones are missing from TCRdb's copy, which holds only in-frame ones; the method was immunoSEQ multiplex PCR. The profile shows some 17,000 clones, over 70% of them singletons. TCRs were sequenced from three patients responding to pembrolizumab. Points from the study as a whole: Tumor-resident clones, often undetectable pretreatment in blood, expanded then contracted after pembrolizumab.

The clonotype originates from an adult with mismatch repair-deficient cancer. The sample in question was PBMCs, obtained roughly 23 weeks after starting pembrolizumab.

CDR3 region: CASSEAGTGNNEKLFF. The CDR3 bases are TGTGCCAGCAGTGAAGCCGGGACAGGGAATAATGAAAAACTGTTTTTT. This rearrangement joins TRBV25-1 to TRBJ1-4; 9 positions agree with TRBD1. This CDR3 is 16 amino acids long. Trimming removed 2 bases from V and 4 bases from J; junction bases left unmatched: 5. Per germline, CDR1 MGHDK and CDR2 SYGVNS.